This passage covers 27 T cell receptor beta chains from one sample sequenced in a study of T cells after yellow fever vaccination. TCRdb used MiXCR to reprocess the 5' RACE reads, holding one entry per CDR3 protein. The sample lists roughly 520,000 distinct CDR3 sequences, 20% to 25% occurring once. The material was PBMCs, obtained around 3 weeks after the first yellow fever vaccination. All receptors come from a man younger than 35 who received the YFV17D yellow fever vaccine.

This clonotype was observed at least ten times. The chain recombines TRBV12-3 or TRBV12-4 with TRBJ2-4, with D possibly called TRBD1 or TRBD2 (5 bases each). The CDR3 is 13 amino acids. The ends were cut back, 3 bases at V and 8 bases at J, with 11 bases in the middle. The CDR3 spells CASSLGERDIQYF. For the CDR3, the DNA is TGTGCCAGCAGTTTGGGGGAGAGAGACATTCAGTACTTC.

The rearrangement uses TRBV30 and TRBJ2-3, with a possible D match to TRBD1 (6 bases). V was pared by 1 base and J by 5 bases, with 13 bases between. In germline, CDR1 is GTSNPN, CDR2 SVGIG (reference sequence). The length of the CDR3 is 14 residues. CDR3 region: CAWSGGPRGDTQYF. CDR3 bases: TGTGCCTGGAGTGGGGGGCCAAGAGGAGATACGCAGTATTTT.

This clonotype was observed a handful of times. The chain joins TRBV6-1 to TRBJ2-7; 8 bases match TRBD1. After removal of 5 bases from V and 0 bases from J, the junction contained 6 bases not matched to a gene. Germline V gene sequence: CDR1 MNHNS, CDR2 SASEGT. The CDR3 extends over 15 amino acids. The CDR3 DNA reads TGTGCCAGCAGTACATGGACAGGGAGCTCCTACGAGCAGTACGTC. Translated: CASSTWTGSSYEQYV.

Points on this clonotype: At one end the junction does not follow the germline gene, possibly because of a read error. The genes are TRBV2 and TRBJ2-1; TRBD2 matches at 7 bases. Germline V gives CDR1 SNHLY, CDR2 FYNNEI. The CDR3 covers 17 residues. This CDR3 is CACSFEGGGETRDEQFF. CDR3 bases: TGTGCCTGCAGTTTCGAGGGCGGGGGTGAAACAAGGGATGAGCAGTTCTTC.

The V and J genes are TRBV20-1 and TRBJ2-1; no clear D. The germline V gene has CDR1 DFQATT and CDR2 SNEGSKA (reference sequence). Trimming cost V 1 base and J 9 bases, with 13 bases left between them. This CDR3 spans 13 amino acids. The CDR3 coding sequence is TGCAGTGCTAGAGGCCCACAAGGGCCTGAGCAGTTCTTC. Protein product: CSARGPQGPEQFF.

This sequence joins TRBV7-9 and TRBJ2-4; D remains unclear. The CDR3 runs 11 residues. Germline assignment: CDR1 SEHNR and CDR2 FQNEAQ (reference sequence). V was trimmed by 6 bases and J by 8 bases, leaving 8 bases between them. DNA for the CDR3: TGTGCCAGCAGGATAGGAGACATTCAGTACTTC. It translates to CASRIGDIQYF.

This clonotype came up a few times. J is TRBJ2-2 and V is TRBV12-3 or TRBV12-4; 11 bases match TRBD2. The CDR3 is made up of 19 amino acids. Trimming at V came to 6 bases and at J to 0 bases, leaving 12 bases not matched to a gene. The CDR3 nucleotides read TGTGCCAGCAGACTTGGCCTTCTAGCGGGGGGACCGAACACCGGGGAGCTGTTTTTT. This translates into CASRLGLLAGGPNTGELFF.

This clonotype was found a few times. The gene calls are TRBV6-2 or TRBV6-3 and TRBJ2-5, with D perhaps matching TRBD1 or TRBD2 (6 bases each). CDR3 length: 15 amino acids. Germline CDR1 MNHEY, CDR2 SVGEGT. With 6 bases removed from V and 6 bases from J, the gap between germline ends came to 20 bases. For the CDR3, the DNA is TGTGCCAGCAGGATCGGGGGCCCACCCGAGCAGACCCAGTACTTC. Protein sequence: CASRIGGPPEQTQYF.

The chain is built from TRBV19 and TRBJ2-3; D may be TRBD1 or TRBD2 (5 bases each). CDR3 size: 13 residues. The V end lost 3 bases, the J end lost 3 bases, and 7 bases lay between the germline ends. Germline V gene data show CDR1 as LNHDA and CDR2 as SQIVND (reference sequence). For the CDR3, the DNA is TGTGCCAGTAGTATTTGGGGGACAGATACGCAGTATTTT. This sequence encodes CASSIWGTDTQYF.

The CDR3 nucleotides are TGTGCCAGCAGCCCCTGGGGGGGAGGCCGCGGGAGCGGGGGTTCCTCCTACAATGAGCAGTTCTTC. Its translation: CASSPWGGGRGSGGSSYNEQFF. The gene calls are TRBV4-2 and TRBJ2-1; 8 nucleotides line up with TRBD2. The CDR3 spans 22 residues. The trim removed 4 bases at V and 0 bases at J, leaving 23 bases unmatched. CDR1 is LGHNA and CDR2 is YNFKEQ in the germline V gene.

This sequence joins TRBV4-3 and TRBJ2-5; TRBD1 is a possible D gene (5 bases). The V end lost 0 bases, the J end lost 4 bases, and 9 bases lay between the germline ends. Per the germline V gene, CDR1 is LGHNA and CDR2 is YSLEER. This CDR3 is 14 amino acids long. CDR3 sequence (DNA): TGCGCCAGCAGCCAAGAATGGGGCACAGAGACCCAGTACTTC. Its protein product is CASSQEWGTETQYF.

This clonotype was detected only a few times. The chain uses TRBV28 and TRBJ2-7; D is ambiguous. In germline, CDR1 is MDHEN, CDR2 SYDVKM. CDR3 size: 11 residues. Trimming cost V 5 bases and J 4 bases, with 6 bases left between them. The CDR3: CASSHGYEQYV. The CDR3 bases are TGTGCCAGCAGTCATGGATACGAGCAGTACGTC.

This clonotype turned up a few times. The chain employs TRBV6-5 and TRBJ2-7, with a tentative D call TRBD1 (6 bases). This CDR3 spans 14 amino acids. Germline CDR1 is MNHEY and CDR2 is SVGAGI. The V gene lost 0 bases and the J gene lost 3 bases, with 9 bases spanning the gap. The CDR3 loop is CASSYSGTHYEQYF. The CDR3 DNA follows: TGTGCCAGCAGTTACTCGGGGACACACTACGAGCAGTACTTC.

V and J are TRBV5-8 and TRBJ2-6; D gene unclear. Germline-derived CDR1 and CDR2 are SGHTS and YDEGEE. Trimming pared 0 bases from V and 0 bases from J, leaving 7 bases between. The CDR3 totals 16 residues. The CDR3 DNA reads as TGTGCCAGCAGCTTGGTGGTAGCCTCTGGGGCCAACGTCCTGACTTTC. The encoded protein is CASSLVVASGANVLTF.

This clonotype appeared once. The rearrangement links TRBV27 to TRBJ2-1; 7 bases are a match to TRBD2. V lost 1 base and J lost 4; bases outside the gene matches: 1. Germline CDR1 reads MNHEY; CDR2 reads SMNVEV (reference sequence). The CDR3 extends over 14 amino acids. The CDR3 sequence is CASSLFGGYNEQFF. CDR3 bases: TGTGCCAGCAGTTTATTCGGGGGGTACAATGAGCAGTTCTTC.

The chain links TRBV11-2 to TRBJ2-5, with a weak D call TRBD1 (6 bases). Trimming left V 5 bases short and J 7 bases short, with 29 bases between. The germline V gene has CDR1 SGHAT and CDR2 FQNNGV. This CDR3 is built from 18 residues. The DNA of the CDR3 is TGTGCCAGCAGCCACGCGAGTCGGGGCAGGGGACCGCGATCGACCCAGTACTTC. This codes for CASSHASRGRGPRSTQYF.

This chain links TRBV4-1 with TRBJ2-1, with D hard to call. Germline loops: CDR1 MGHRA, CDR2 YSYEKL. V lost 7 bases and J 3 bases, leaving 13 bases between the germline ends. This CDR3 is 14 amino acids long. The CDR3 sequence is CASTPSYSYNEQFF. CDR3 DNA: TGCGCCAGCACCCCGAGTTATAGCTACAATGAGCAGTTCTTC.

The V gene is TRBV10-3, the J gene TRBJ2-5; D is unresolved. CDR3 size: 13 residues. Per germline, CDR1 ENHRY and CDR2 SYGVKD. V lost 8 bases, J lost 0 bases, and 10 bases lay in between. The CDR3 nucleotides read TGTGCCATCTCAGTGGGGTACCAAGAGACCCAGTACTTC. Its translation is CAISVGYQETQYF.

The CDR3 nucleotides read TGTGCCAGCAGCCAAGGGGAAAGTGGGGCCAAAAACATTCAGTACTTC. It is translated as CASSQGESGAKNIQYF. The V and J genes are TRBV7-9 and TRBJ2-4, with D perhaps TRBD1 (5 bases). Germline values: CDR1 SEHNR, CDR2 FQNEAQ (reference sequence). V was clipped by 5 bases and J by 1 base, with 15 bases between them. CDR3 size: 16 residues. Combining the CDR3 with reference TRBV7-9 and TRBJ2-4 gives the whole variable domain DTGVSQNPRHKITKRGQNVTFRCDPISEHNRLYWYRQTLGQGPEFLTYFQNEAQLEKSRLLSDRFSAERPKGSFSTLEIQRTEQGDSAMYLCASSQGESGAKNIQYFGAGTRLSVL.

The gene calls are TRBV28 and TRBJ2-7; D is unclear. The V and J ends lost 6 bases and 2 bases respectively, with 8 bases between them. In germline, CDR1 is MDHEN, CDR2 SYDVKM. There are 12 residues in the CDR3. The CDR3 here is CASSASPYEQYV. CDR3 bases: TGTGCCAGCAGCGCGTCCCCCTACGAGCAGTACGTC.

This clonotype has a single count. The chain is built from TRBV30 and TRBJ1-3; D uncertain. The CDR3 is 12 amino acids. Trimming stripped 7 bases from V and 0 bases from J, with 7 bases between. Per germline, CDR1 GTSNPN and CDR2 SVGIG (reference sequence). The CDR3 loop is CALSASGNTIYF. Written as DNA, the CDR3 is TGTGCCTTATCTGCCTCTGGAAACACCATATATTTT.

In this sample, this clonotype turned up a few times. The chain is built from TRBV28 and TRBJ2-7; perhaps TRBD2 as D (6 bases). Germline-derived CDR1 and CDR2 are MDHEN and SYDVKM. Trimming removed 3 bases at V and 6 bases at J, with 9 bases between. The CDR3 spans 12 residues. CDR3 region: CASSFQGGEQYV. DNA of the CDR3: TGTGCCAGCAGTTTTCAGGGAGGCGAGCAGTACGTC.

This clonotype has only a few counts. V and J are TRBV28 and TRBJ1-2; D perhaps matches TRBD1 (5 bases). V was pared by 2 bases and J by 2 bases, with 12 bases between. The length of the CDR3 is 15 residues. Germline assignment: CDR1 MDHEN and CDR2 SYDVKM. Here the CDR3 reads CASSLGDRPNYGYTF. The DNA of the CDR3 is TGTGCCAGCAGTTTAGGCGACAGACCCAACTATGGCTACACCTTC.

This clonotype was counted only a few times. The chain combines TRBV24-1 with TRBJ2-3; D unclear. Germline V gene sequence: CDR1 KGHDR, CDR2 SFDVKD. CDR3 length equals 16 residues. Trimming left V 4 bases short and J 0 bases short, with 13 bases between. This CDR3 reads CATSEGGLASTDTQYF. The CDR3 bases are TGTGCCACCAGTGAGGGTGGCCTCGCTAGCACAGATACGCAGTATTTT.

The CDR3 DNA is TGCAGCGCAATGTACCAGGGGAGAAAGGGTGAGCAGTTCTTC. It codes for CSAMYQGRKGEQFF. The chain combines TRBV29-1 with TRBJ2-1; possible D gene TRBD1, 6 bases. The V end lost 7 bases, the J end lost 9 bases, and 22 bases lay between the germline ends. CDR3 length equals 14 residues. Germline CDR1 is SQVTM and CDR2 is ANQGSEA.

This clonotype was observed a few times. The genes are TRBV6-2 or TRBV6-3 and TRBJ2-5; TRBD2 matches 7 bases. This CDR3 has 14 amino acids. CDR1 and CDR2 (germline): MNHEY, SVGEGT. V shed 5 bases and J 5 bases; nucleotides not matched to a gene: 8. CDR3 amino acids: CASSVSGAGETQYF. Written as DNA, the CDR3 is TGTGCCAGCAGTGTCAGCGGGGCCGGGGAGACCCAGTACTTC.

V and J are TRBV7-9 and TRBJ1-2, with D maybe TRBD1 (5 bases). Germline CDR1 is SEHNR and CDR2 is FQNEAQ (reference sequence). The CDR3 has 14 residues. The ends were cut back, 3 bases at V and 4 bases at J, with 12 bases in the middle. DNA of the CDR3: TGTGCCAGCAGCTTTCCAGGGTTGGGCTATGGCTACACCTTC. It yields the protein CASSFPGLGYGYTF.